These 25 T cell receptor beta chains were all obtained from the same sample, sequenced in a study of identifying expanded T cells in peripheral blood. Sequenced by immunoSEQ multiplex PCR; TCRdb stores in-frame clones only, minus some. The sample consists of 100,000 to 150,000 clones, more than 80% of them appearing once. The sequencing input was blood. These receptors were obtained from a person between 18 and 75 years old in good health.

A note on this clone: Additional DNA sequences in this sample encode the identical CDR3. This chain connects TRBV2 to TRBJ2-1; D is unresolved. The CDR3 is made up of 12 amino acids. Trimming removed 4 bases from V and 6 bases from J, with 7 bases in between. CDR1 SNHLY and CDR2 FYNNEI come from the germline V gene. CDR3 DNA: TGTGCCAGCAGTGTAACGGGCAATGAGCAGTTCTTC. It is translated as CASSVTGNEQFF.

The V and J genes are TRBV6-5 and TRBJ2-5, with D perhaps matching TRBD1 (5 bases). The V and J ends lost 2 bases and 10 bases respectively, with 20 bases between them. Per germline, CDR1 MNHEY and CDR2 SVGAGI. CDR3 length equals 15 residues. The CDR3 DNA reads TGTGCCAGCAGTTACCAGACAGCAACACGAGGTGACCAGTACTTC. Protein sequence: CASSYQTATRGDQYF.

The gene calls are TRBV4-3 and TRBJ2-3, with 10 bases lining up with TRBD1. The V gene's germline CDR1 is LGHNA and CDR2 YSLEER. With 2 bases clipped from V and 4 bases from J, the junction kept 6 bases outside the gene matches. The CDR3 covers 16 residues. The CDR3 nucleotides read TGCGCCAGCAGCCAATTATATGGACAGGGGGCAGATACGCAGTATTTT. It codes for CASSQLYGQGADTQYF.

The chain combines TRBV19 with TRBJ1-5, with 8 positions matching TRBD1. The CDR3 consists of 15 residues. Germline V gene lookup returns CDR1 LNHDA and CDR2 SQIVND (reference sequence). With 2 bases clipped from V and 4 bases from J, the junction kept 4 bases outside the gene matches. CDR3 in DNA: TGTGCCAGTAGTATAAACAGGGGGGGGAATCAGCCCCAGCATTTT. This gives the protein CASSINRGGNQPQHF.

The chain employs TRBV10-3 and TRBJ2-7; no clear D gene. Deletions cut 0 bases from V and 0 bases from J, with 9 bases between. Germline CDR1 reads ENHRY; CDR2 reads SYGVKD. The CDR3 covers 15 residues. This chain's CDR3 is CAISESQASSYEQYF. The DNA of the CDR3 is TGTGCCATCAGTGAGTCGCAGGCGAGCTCCTACGAGCAGTACTTC.

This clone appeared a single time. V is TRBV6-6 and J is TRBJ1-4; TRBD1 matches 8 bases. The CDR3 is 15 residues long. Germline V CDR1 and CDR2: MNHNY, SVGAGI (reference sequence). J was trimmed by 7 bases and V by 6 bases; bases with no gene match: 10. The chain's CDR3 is CASSRKTGAREKLFF. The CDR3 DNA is TGTGCCAGCAGCCGGAAGACAGGGGCTCGTGAAAAACTGTTTTTT.

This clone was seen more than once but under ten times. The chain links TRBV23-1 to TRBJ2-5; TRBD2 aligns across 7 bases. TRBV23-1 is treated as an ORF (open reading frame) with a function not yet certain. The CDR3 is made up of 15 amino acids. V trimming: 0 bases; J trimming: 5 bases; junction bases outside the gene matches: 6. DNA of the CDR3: TGCGCCAGCAGTCAATCTACGGGGCGGGGGGAGACCCAGTACTTC. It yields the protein CASSQSTGRGETQYF.

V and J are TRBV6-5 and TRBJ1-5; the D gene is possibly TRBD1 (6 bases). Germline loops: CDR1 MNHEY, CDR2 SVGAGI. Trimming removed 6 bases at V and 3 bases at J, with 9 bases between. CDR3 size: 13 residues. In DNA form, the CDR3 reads TGTGCCAGCAGGGACAGCTTCAATCAGCCCCAGCATTTT. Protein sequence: CASRDSFNQPQHF.

CDR3 nucleotide sequence: TGTGCCAGCAGTATGACAGCCGGGGCCAACGTCCTGACTTTC. It codes for CASSMTAGANVLTF. The chain links TRBV6-5 to TRBJ2-6; possibly TRBD1 for D (5 bases). CDR1 is MNHEY and CDR2 is SVGAGI in the germline V gene. This CDR3 contains 14 residues. Trimming took off 5 bases at V and 4 bases at J, with 9 bases between the two ends.

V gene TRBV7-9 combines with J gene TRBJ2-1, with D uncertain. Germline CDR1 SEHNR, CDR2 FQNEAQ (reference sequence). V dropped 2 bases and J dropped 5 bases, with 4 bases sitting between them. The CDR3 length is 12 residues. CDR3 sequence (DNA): TGTGCCAGCAGCTTACCCGACAATGAGCAGTTCTTC. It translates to CASSLPDNEQFF.

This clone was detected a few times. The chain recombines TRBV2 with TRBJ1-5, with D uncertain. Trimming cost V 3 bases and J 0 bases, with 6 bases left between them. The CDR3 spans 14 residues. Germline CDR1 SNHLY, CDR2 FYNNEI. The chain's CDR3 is CASSEEVSNQPQHF. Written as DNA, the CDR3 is TGTGCCAGCAGTGAGGAGGTTAGCAATCAGCCCCAGCATTTT.

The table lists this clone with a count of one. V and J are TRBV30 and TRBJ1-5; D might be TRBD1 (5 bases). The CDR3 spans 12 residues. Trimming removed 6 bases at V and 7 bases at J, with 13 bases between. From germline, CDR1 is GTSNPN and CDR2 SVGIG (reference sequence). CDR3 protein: CACRQPGQPQHF. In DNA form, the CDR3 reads TGTGCCTGCCGACAGCCGGGACAGCCCCAGCATTTT.

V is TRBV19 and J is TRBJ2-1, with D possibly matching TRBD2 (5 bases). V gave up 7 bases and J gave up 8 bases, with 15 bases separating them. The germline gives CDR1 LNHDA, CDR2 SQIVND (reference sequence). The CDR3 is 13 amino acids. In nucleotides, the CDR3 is TGTGCCAGTACCCCCGGGGTCGTTCATGAGCAGTTCTTC. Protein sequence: CASTPGVVHEQFF.

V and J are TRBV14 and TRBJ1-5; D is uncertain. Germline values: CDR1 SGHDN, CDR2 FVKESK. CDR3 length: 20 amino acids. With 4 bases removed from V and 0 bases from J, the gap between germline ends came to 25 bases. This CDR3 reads CASSLRTGSIITDSNQPQHF. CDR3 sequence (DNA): TGTGCCAGCAGCCTCAGAACGGGCAGTATCATAACGGATAGCAATCAGCCCCAGCATTTT.

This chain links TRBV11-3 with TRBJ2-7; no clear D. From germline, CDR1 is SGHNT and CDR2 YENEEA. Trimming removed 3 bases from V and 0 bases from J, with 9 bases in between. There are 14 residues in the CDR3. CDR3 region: CASSFHKNSYEQYF. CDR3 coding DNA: TGTGCCAGCAGCTTCCACAAGAACTCCTACGAGCAGTACTTC.

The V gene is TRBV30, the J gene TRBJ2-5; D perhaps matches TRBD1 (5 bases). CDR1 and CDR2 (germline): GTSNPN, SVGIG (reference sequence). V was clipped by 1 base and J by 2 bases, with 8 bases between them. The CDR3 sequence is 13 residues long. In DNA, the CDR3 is TGTGCCTGGAGTGAGGGGATTCAAGAGACCCAGTACTTC. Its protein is CAWSEGIQETQYF. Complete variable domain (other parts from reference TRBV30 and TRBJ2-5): SQTIHQWPATLVQPVGSPLSLECTVEGTSNPNLYWYRQAAGRGLQLLFYSVGIGQISSEVPQNLSASRPQDRQFILSSKKLLLSDSGFYLCAWSEGIQETQYFGPGTRLLVL.

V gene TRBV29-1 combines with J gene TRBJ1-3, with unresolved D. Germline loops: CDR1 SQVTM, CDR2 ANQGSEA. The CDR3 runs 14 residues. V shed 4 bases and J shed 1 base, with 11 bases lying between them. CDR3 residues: CSVVSSGSGNTIYF. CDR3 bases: TGCAGCGTTGTCTCTTCAGGATCTGGAAACACCATATATTTT.

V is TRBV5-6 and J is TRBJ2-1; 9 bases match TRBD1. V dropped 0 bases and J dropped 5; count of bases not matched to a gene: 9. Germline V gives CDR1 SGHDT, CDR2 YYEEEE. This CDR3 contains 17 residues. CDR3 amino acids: CASSLAGGTGKNNEQFF. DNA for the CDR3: TGTGCCAGCAGCTTGGCAGGGGGGACAGGGAAAAACAATGAGCAGTTCTTC.

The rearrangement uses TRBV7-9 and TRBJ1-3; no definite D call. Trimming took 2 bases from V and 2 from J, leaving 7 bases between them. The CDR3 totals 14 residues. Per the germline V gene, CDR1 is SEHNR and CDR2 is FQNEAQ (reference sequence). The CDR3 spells CASSLFMAGNTIYF. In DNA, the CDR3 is TGTGCCAGCAGCTTATTTATGGCTGGAAACACCATATATTTT.

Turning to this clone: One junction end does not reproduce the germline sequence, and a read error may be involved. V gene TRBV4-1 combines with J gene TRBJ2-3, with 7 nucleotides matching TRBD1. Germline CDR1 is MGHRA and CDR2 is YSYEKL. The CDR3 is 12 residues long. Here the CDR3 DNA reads TGCGCCAGCAGCCAAGTTGACAGGGTGTTGGATTTT. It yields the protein CASSQVDRVLDF.

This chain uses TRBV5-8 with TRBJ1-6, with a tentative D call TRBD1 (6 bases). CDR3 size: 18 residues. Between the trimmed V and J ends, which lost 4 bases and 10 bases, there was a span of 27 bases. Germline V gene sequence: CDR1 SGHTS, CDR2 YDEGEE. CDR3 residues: CASSPGYLAGQIGSPLHF. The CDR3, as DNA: TGTGCCAGCAGCCCCGGATACTTGGCAGGACAGATTGGGTCACCCCTCCACTTT.

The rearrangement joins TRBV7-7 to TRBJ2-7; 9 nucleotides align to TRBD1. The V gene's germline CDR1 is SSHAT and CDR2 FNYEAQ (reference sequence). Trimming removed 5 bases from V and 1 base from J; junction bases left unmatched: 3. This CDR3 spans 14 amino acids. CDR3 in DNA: TGTGCCAGCAGCCACGGGACAGGGTCCTACGAGCAGTACTTC. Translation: CASSHGTGSYEQYF. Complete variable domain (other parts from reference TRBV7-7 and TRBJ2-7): GAGVSQSPRYKVTKRGQDVTLRCDPISSHATLYWYQQALGQGPEFLTYFNYEAQPDKSGLPSDRFSAERPEGSISTLTIQRTEQRDSAMYRCASSHGTGSYEQYFGPGTRLTVT.

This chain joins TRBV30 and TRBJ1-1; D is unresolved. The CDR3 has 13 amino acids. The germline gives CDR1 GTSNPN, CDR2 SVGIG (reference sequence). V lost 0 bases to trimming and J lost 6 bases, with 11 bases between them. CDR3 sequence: CAWSVVWWAEAFF. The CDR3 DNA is TGTGCCTGGAGTGTAGTGTGGTGGGCTGAAGCTTTCTTT.

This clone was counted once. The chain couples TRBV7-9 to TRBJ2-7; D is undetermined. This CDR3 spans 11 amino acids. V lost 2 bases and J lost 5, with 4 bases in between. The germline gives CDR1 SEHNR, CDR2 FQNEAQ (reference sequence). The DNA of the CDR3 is TGTGCCAGCAGCTTAATGGACGAGCAGTACTTC. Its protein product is CASSLMDEQYF. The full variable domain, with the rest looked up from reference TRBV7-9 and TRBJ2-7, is DTGVSQNPRHKITKRGQNVTFRCDPISEHNRLYWYRQTLGQGPEFLTYFQNEAQLEKSRLLSDRFSAERPKGSFSTLEIQRTEQGDSAMYLCASSLMDEQYFGPGTRLTVT.

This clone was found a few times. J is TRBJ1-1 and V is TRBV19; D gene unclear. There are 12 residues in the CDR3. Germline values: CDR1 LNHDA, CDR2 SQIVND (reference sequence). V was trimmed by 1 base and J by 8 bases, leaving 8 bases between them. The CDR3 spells CASSIGAGEAFF. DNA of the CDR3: TGTGCCAGTAGTATAGGGGCGGGGGAAGCTTTCTTT.